A single sample gave rise to the 22 T cell receptor beta chains below, sequenced in a study of blood T cell repertoires in COVID-19. Clones were read by immunoSEQ multiplex PCR, and TCRdb kept only the in-frame ones, dropping some. The data hold about 410,000 clones, with 89% observed a single time. The sequencing input was peripheral blood. These receptors all stem from a woman in her forties with COVID-19, enrolled during active disease.

The genes are TRBV11-2 and TRBJ2-1; 9 nucleotides align to TRBD1. CDR1 and CDR2 (germline): SGHAT, FQNNGV. The length of the CDR3 is 15 residues. The V gene end was trimmed by 3 bases and the J gene end by 3 bases; junction bases not matched to a gene: 3. CDR3 sequence (DNA): TGTGCCAGCAGCTTCGGGACAGGGAACTACAATGAGCAGTTCTTC. This translates into CASSFGTGNYNEQFF.

The rearrangement joins TRBV6-5 to TRBJ2-7; 9 nucleotides match TRBD2. CDR1 and CDR2 (germline): MNHEY, SVGAGI. V shed 2 bases, J shed 1 base, and the junction held 6 bases outside the gene matches. This CDR3 region has 16 residues. In DNA form, the CDR3 reads TGTGCCAGCAGTTACGGTTTAGCGGGAGTGTCCTACGAGCAGTACTTC. Its protein product is CASSYGLAGVSYEQYF.

About this clone itself: Other DNA sequences in this specimen translate into the identical CDR3. The chain has TRBV9 and TRBJ1-5; 7 bases align to TRBD1. Trimming removed 0 bases from V and 6 bases from J; junction bases left unmatched: 3. This CDR3 contains 14 residues. The germline V gene has CDR1 SGDLS and CDR2 YYNGEE. The CDR3, as DNA: TGTGCCAGCAGCGTAGGACAGGGTTCTCAGCCCCAGCATTTT. It yields the protein CASSVGQGSQPQHF.

V is TRBV28 and J is TRBJ1-4; 9 nucleotides line up with TRBD1. This CDR3 region has 16 residues. The germline V gene has CDR1 MDHEN and CDR2 SYDVKM. The J segment lost 7 bases and the V segment lost 5 bases, leaving 11 bases of the junction unmatched. Here the CDR3 DNA reads TGTGCCAGCAGTCCGGGGACAGGGAGGTTCGGTGAAAAACTGTTTTTT. It yields the protein CASSPGTGRFGEKLFF.

The chain couples TRBV6-2 or TRBV6-3 to TRBJ1-1; the D is unclear. The CDR3 runs to 12 residues. The germline V and J ends were trimmed by 0 bases and 11 bases, with 10 bases remaining between them. Germline V gives CDR1 MNHEY, CDR2 SVGEGT. CDR3 protein: CASSYSRVRAFF. As DNA, the CDR3 is TGTGCCAGCAGTTACTCGAGGGTAAGGGCTTTCTTT.

In the case of this clone: Other DNA sequences of this sample code for an identical CDR3. The gene calls are TRBV9 and TRBJ1-2, with D perhaps matching TRBD1 (6 bases). The CDR3 length is 15 residues. Germline CDR1 reads SGDLS; CDR2 reads YYNGEE. Trimming stripped 0 bases from V and 2 bases from J, with 11 bases between. The CDR3 region has the DNA TGTGCCAGCAGCGTAGGAGCGGGGGCGAACTATGGCTACACCTTC. Amino acids: CASSVGAGANYGYTF.

The chain uses TRBV4-3 and TRBJ1-1, with D unresolved. The CDR3 is 13 residues long. Trimming pared 4 bases from V and 0 bases from J, leaving 6 bases between. Germline CDR1 and CDR2: LGHNA and YSLEER. The CDR3: CASSRALNTEAFF. CDR3 DNA sequence: TGCGCCAGCAGCCGGGCGTTGAACACTGAAGCTTTCTTT.

The chain employs TRBV7-3 and TRBJ1-1, with D hard to call. Germline V gene lookup returns CDR1 SGHTA and CDR2 FQGTGA. Trimming removed 2 bases from V and 1 base from J, with 14 bases in between. This CDR3 is built from 16 residues. CDR3 in DNA: TGTGCCAGCAGCTTAGGGCCCTGGATGAAGAACACTGAAGCTTTCTTT. Translated: CASSLGPWMKNTEAFF.

The V call is TRBV4-2, the J call TRBJ1-6, with 8 bases aligning to TRBD1. The CDR3 runs to 16 residues. After removal of 0 bases from V and 9 bases from J, the junction contained 7 bases not matched to a gene. The V gene's germline CDR1 is LGHNA and CDR2 YNFKEQ. The CDR3 DNA reads as TGTGCCAGCAGCCAAGATGCCAGGGGGCTAGGTTCACCCCTCCACTTT. Its translation: CASSQDARGLGSPLHF.

V usage is TRBV2 and J usage is TRBJ2-1; the D gene is possibly TRBD1 (5 bases). The CDR3 has 14 residues. The ends were cut back, 7 bases at V and 4 bases at J, with 14 bases in the middle. Germline lookup yields CDR1 SNHLY and CDR2 FYNNEI. The CDR3: CASMVQGGYNEQFF. The CDR3, as DNA: TGTGCCAGCATGGTCCAGGGTGGTTACAATGAGCAGTTCTTC.

The chain recombines TRBV4-1 with TRBJ2-7; a possible D gene is TRBD1 (6 bases). V was pared by 2 bases and J by 6 bases, with 11 bases between. CDR3 length: 13 residues. The germline V gene has CDR1 MGHRA and CDR2 YSYEKL. This CDR3 reads CASSQHRAFEQYF. The CDR3 coding sequence is TGCGCCAGCAGCCAACACAGGGCCTTCGAGCAGTACTTC.

CDR3 protein: CASSSTSGTYSTDTQYF. The CDR3 DNA sequence: TGCGCCAGCAGCTCTACTAGCGGGACCTATAGCACAGATACGCAGTATTTT. The chain has TRBV5-1 and TRBJ2-3; the match to TRBD2 covers 10 bases. CDR1 and CDR2 (germline): SGHRS, YFSETQ. The V and J ends lost 3 bases and 0 bases, in that order; junction bases with no gene match: 7. The length of the CDR3 is 17 residues. The entire variable domain, with the rest obtained from reference TRBV5-1 and TRBJ2-3, is as follows: KAGVTQTPRYLIKTRGQQVTLSCSPISGHRSVSWYQQTPGQGLQFLFEYFSETQRNKGNFPGRFSGRQFSNSRSEMNVSTLELGDSALYLCASSSTSGTYSTDTQYFGPGTRLTVL.

The chain links TRBV7-2 to TRBJ1-2; D remains unclear. V was pared by 1 base and J by 1 base, with 19 bases between. CDR3 length equals 18 residues. Germline assignment: CDR1 SGHTA and CDR2 FQGNSA. DNA for the CDR3: TGTGCCAGCAGCTTAGTCCCGACCCGACGGGGAGTTAACTATGGCTACACCTTC. It encodes CASSLVPTRRGVNYGYTF. The full variable domain, with the rest looked up from reference TRBV7-2 and TRBJ1-2, is GAGVSQSPSNKVTEKGKDVELRCDPISGHTALYWYRQSLGQGLEFLIYFQGNSAPDKSGLPSDRFSAERTGGSVSTLTIQRTQQEDSAVYLCASSLVPTRRGVNYGYTFGSGTRLTVV.

The chain links TRBV6-2 or TRBV6-3 to TRBJ2-7, with TRBD1 as a possible D gene (5 bases). V was cut by 0 bases and J by 4 bases, with 16 bases left in between. This CDR3 region has 16 residues. CDR1 is MNHEY and CDR2 is SVGEGT in the germline V gene. CDR3 amino acids: CASSYSTVQTPYEQYF. The CDR3 nucleotides read TGTGCCAGCAGTTACTCGACAGTTCAGACACCGTACGAGCAGTACTTC.

V gene TRBV30 combines with J gene TRBJ1-5; D not resolved. Germline CDR1 reads GTSNPN; CDR2 reads SVGIG (reference sequence). Trimming left V 0 bases short and J 13 bases short, with 13 bases between. This CDR3 comprises 12 residues. CDR3 nucleotide sequence: TGTGCCTGGAGTGTAGACGACTTGGTGCAGCATTTT. This sequence encodes CAWSVDDLVQHF.

V and J are TRBV18 and TRBJ2-3; TRBD1 might be the D (5 bases). The length of the CDR3 is 12 residues. Between the trimmed V and J ends, which lost 3 bases and 6 bases, there was a span of 7 bases. Germline CDR1 KGHSH, CDR2 LQKENI. The CDR3 loop reads CASSPQGDTQYF. The CDR3 bases are TGTGCCAGCTCACCCCAGGGCGATACGCAGTATTTT.

The J gene is TRBJ1-4, the V gene TRBV15; 7 positions agree with TRBD1. The CDR3 covers 16 residues. In germline, CDR1 is LNHNV, CDR2 YYDKDF (reference sequence). V shed 3 bases and J 2 bases; nucleotides not matched to a gene: 6. CDR3 DNA sequence: TGTGCCACCAGCAGCGACAGGGTTTCTACTAATGAAAAACTGTTTTTT. Protein product: CATSSDRVSTNEKLFF.

The chain uses TRBV7-9 and TRBJ2-1, with 8 bases that match TRBD2. The trim removed 7 bases at V and 4 bases at J, leaving 12 bases unmatched. In germline, CDR1 is SEHNR, CDR2 FQNEAQ (reference sequence). The CDR3 has 16 residues. The CDR3 bases are TGTGCCAGCACCGCCCTTACTGAGCGGGGGTACAATGAGCAGTTCTTC. Its translation: CASTALTERGYNEQFF.

This sequence joins TRBV28 and TRBJ1-4; a possible D gene is TRBD1 (5 bases). Germline CDR1 is MDHEN and CDR2 is SYDVKM. The V and J ends lost 9 bases and 7 bases respectively, with 18 bases between them. This CDR3 comprises 14 residues. In DNA, the CDR3 is TGTGCCAGTGGGGGGTCTCTTTTAACTGAAAAACTGTTTTTT. Protein product: CASGGSLLTEKLFF.

This sequence joins TRBV6-2 or TRBV6-3 and TRBJ2-7; TRBD1 might be the D (6 bases). The CDR3 loop spans 13 amino acids. The germline V gene has CDR1 MNHEY and CDR2 SVGEGT. Trimming pared 0 bases from V and 6 bases from J, leaving 9 bases between. CDR3 sequence reads: CASSYSTGSEQYF. In DNA, the CDR3 is TGTGCCAGCAGTTACTCGACAGGATCCGAGCAGTACTTC.

The chain uses TRBV18 and TRBJ2-1, with TRBD2 matching over 14 bases. The CDR3 extends over 16 amino acids. Germline V gene data show CDR1 as KGHSH and CDR2 as LQKENI. V shed 3 bases and J 11 bases; nucleotides not matched to a gene: 9. The CDR3 DNA follows: TGTGCCAGCTCACCCCGGACCGGGACTAGCGGGAGCCAGCAGTTCTTC. Amino acids: CASSPRTGTSGSQQFF.

This sequence joins TRBV28 and TRBJ1-6, with TRBD1 matching over 9 bases. Germline V CDR1 and CDR2: MDHEN, SYDVKM. This CDR3 is built from 14 residues. J was trimmed by 6 bases and V by 6 bases; bases with no gene match: 3. Here the CDR3 DNA reads TGTGCCAGCAGCCCGGGACAGGGTAATTCACCCCTCCACTTT. It translates to CASSPGQGNSPLHF. Using reference TRBV28 and TRBJ1-6 for the parts outside the CDR3, the full variable domain is DVKVTQSSRYLVKRTGEKVFLECVQDMDHENMFWYRQDPGLGLRLIYFSYDVKMKEKGDIPEGYSVSREKKERFSLILESASTNQTSMYLCASSPGQGNSPLHFGNGTRLTVT.